These T cell receptor beta chains were read from a single sample in a study of blood T cell repertoires in COVID-19. Sequenced by immunoSEQ multiplex PCR; TCRdb stores in-frame clones only, minus some. The sample has 250,000 or so clones, around 89% seen once. The source material was PBMCs or T cells enriched from blood (not recorded which). The receptors derive from a woman in her twenties or thirties with acute COVID-19. Each CDR3 is given with its conserved first and last residue. The order of the fields is J gene, D gene, V gene, clone size, CDR3 protein, CDR3 DNA. The D gene is left open where the match is weak. The size entry is marked missing in some rows and otherwise reads once, few, many or a size class.

TRBJ2-1,TRBD2,TRBV11-2,.,CASSRSGRAEFF,TGTGCCAGCTCACGTAGCGGGAGGGCAGAGTTCTTC
TRBJ1-2,TRBD1,TRBV4-1,once,CASSFEGAKGYTF,TGCGCCAGCAGCTTCGAGGGGGCGAAAGGCTACACCTTC
TRBJ1-1,.,TRBV15,.,CATSRDQGVLGTEAFF,TGTGCCACCAGCAGAGATCAAGGGGTGTTAGGCACTGAAGCTTTCTTT
TRBJ2-7,.,TRBV3-1/TRBV3-2,.,CASSQVSSYEQYF,TGTGCCAGCAGCCAAGTTAGCTCCTACGAGCAGTACTTC
TRBJ1-1,.,TRBV7-3,.,CASSFSGEGTEAFF,TGTGCCAGCAGCTTTAGCGGGGAAGGCACTGAAGCTTTCTTT
TRBJ1-2,.,TRBV21-1,few,CASSKGVRKGTVVIDSYTF,TGTGCCAGCAGCAAAGGGGTGAGGAAGGGGACAGTAGTGATAGACAGCTACACCTTC
TRBJ2-2,.,TRBV14,.,CASSQVWSTTNTGELFF,TGTGCCAGCAGCCAAGTCTGGTCAACAACGAACACCGGGGAGCTGTTTTTT
TRBJ2-2,TRBD2,TRBV6-1,once,CASSEIPREDNTGELFF,TGTGCCAGCAGTGAAATTCCACGGGAGGATAACACCGGGGAGCTGTTTTTT
TRBJ2-3,TRBD2,TRBV15,.,CATSRSGSTDTQYF,TGTGCCACCAGCCGTAGCGGGAGCACAGATACGCAGTATTTT
TRBJ1-5,.,TRBV29-1,.,CSVAPGSNQPQHF,TGCAGCGTTGCCCCCGGTAGCAATCAGCCCCAGCATTTT
TRBJ1-6,TRBD1,TRBV28,.,CASSLSTGTENSPLHF,TGTGCCAGCAGTTTATCAACCGGGACAGAGAATTCACCCCTCCACTTT
TRBJ1-6,.,TRBV7-2,.,CASSPDNSPLHF,TGTGCCAGCAGCCCCGATAATTCACCCCTCCACTTT
TRBJ2-7,TRBD2,TRBV3-1/TRBV3-2,.,CASSPPGLAGGTSMKQYF,TGTGCCAGCAGCCCCCCGGGACTAGCGGGAGGAACCTCTATGAAGCAGTACTTC
TRBJ2-3,TRBD2,TRBV6-4,.,CASSETSLITDTQYF,TGTGCCAGCAGTGAGACTAGCTTGATCACAGATACGCAGTATTTT
TRBJ1-2,.,TRBV15,.,CATSRAWDKRVNTF,TGTGCCACCAGCAGAGCCTGGGACAAAAGAGTCAACACCTTC
TRBJ2-1,.,TRBV6-1,.,CASSEFAHIEQFF,TGTGCCAGCAGTGAATTTGCACATATAGAGCAGTTCTTC
TRBJ2-7,.,TRBV21-1,.,CASSKDSGSSYEQYF,TGTGCCAGCAGCAAAGATAGCGGGAGCTCCTACGAGCAGTACTTC
TRBJ2-3,TRBD2,TRBV9,few,CASSVGSGRGFGADTQYF,TGTGCCAGCAGCGTAGGAAGCGGGAGAGGATTTGGAGCAGATACGCAGTATTTT
TRBJ2-1,TRBD1,TRBV27,.,CASAGTDSYNEQFF,TGTGCCAGCGCCGGGACAGACTCCTACAATGAGCAGTTCTTC
TRBJ2-6,.,TRBV9,once,CASSVASSGANVLTF,TGTGCCAGCAGCGTAGCCAGCTCTGGGGCCAACGTCCTGACTTTC
TRBJ2-1,TRBD2,TRBV10-1,once,CASSELETSGINEQFF,TGCGCCAGCAGTGAGCTCGAGACTAGCGGGATAAATGAGCAGTTCTTC
TRBJ2-1,.,TRBV27,.,CASSFSRGNEQFF,TGTGCCAGCAGTTTCTCACGAGGGAATGAGCAGTTCTTC
TRBJ2-2,.,TRBV7-8,.,CASSPHSGGALGELFF,TGTGCCAGCAGCCCCCACTCGGGGGGCGCGCTCGGGGAGCTGTTTTTT
TRBJ1-5,TRBD1,TRBV28,.,CASTSPYVGQGNQPQHF,TGTGCCAGCACCTCGCCGTATGTGGGACAGGGGAATCAGCCCCAGCATTTT
TRBJ1-4,.,TRBV11-2,.,CASCDTLGATNEKLFF,TGTGCCAGCTGTGATACTTTAGGAGCAACTAATGAAAAACTGTTTTTT
TRBJ2-2,.,TRBV15,.,CATSRTTPGLGTGELFF,TGTGCCACCAGCAGGACCACCCCAGGGTTGGGCACCGGGGAGCTGTTTTTT
TRBJ1-2,TRBD1,TRBV3-1/TRBV3-2,.,CASSQEGGRYGYTF,TGTGCCAGCAGCCAAGAAGGGGGCCGCTATGGCTACACCTTC
TRBJ2-7,TRBD2,TRBV4-3,once,CASSQSLLAGGPFYEQYF,TGCGCCAGCAGCCAATCTCTACTAGCGGGAGGGCCTTTTTACGAGCAGTACTTC
TRBJ2-3,TRBD2,TRBV2,.,CASSISGEGTVTQYF,TGTGCCAGCAGTATAAGCGGGGAGGGCACAGTTACGCAGTATTTT
TRBJ2-5,.,TRBV18,.,CASSPGTAPGAGDQETQYF,TGTGCCAGCTCACCAGGGACGGCGCCGGGAGCCGGGGACCAAGAGACCCAGTACTTC
TRBJ2-5,.,TRBV5-8,.,CASSNHPGLETQYF,TGTGCCAGCAGCAATCATCCAGGGTTGGAGACCCAGTACTTC
TRBJ2-1,TRBD2,TRBV27,.,CASSSGGLNYNEQFF,TGTGCCAGCAGTTCGGGGGGACTAAACTACAATGAGCAGTTCTTC
TRBJ1-1,.,TRBV7-2,.,CASSLQTENTEAFF,TGTGCCAGCAGCTTACAGACAGAAAACACTGAAGCTTTCTTT
TRBJ1-2,.,TRBV28,.,CASSFDSFYGYTF,TGTGCCAGCAGTTTCGACAGCTTCTATGGCTACACCTTC
TRBJ2-2,TRBD2,TRBV15,.,CASATGDTGTSRGTGELFF,TGTGCCTCCGCCACGGGGGACACGGGGACTAGCCGGGGTACCGGGGAGCTGTTTTTT
TRBJ1-6,.,TRBV5-1,.,CASSSRPIGVEGGSPLHF,TGCGCCAGCAGTTCCCGGCCTATCGGGGTCGAGGGAGGCTCACCCCTCCACTTT
TRBJ2-5,TRBD2,TRBV3-1/TRBV3-2,.,CASSHIQAGPQETQYF,TGTGCCAGCAGCCATATTCAAGCGGGACCCCAAGAGACCCAGTACTTC
TRBJ2-5,TRBD1,TRBV5-4,.,CASSFPGQGGQETQYF,TGTGCCAGCAGCTTTCCGGGACAGGGAGGCCAAGAGACCCAGTACTTC
TRBJ2-3,.,TRBV15,.,CATSRDLGGAGDTQYF,TGTGCCACCAGCAGAGACTTAGGAGGGGCGGGAGATACGCAGTATTTT
TRBJ2-1,TRBD2,TRBV3-1/TRBV3-2,.,CASSLLADSYNEQFF,TGTGCCAGCAGCCTACTAGCGGACTCCTACAATGAGCAGTTCTTC